Each of the 24 T cell receptor beta chains below was sequenced from the same sample in a study of beta chain features in type 1 diabetes (dated by TCRdb to 2016 to 2019). The library was prepared using the immunoSEQ multiplex PCR assay. The entire isolated RNA was reverse transcribed using the High Capacity cDNA Reverse Transcription Kit, and thus expressed TCRB transcripts were sequenced. TCRdb mirrors the immuneACCESS table, restricted to in-frame sequences. Some clones are absent from its copies; in checked studies, under half trace to an unresolved V gene, and the reason for the others is unknown. This sample is represented by about 260,000 clones; around 68% of them were singletons. The leading ten clones occupy about 0.051% of the sample. Material for sequencing was naive CD4+ T cells from blood. The cell subset or site label on this specimen signifies: true naive CD4+ T cells. Receptors originate from a man in his thirties or forties in good health.

Regarding this clone: The sample holds other DNA sequences that translate to the same CDR3. J is TRBJ2-7 and V is TRBV5-1, with 9 bases lining up with TRBD1. Germline values: CDR1 SGHRS, CDR2 YFSETQ. This CDR3 has 15 residues. Germline trimming cut 2 bases from V and 4 bases from J; bases unmatched to any gene: 7. The CDR3 region is CASSLAPGQGYEQYF. In nucleotides, the CDR3 is TGCGCCAGCAGCTTAGCGCCGGGACAGGGATACGAGCAGTACTTC.

This chain joins TRBV15 and TRBJ1-3, with 8 nucleotides matching TRBD1. Per germline, CDR1 LNHNV and CDR2 YYDKDF (reference sequence). The CDR3 covers 14 residues. Here the CDR3 reads CAARGPGSGNTIYF. DNA for the CDR3: TGTGCGGCCAGGGGGCCGGGGTCTGGAAACACCATATATTTT.

The chain employs TRBV18 and TRBJ1-6; tentatively, D is TRBD1 (5 bases). Germline loops: CDR1 KGHSH, CDR2 LQKENI. V lost 8 bases and J lost 7, with 15 bases in between. CDR3 length equals 14 residues. The CDR3 coding sequence is TGTGCCAGCCGAGCGACAGCTGACAATTCACCCCTCCACTTT. It codes for CASRATADNSPLHF.

The chain is built from TRBV30 and TRBJ1-5, with 10 bases identical to TRBD1. Germline CDR1 is GTSNPN and CDR2 is SVGIG (reference sequence). This CDR3 contains 15 residues. With 2 bases clipped from V and 7 bases from J, the junction kept 8 bases outside the gene matches. The CDR3 DNA reads as TGTGCCTGGAGTCTAGGACAGGGGGTAGGCCAGCCCCAGCATTTT. Translated, it gives CAWSLGQGVGQPQHF.

The chain links TRBV6-5 to TRBJ2-5, with D possibly TRBD2 on 5 matching bases. The V gene's germline CDR1 is MNHEY and CDR2 SVGAGI. This CDR3 spans 14 amino acids. V shed 0 bases and J shed 4 bases, with 9 bases lying between them. The CDR3 DNA reads TGTGCCAGCAGTTACTCAGGGAGATTAGAGACCCAGTACTTC. Translating it yields CASSYSGRLETQYF.

This clone came up once. This chain links TRBV25-1 with TRBJ1-1; D not resolved. The germline CDR1 and CDR2 sequences are MGHDK and SYGVNS. V was pared by 6 bases and J by 0 bases, with 8 bases between. The CDR3 is 13 amino acids. The CDR3 coding sequence is TGTGCCAGCAGGGAGAGAGTGAACACTGAAGCTTTCTTT. Its protein product is CASRERVNTEAFF.

The chain joins TRBV29-1 to TRBJ2-1; 15 bases match TRBD2. The V gene's germline CDR1 is SQVTM and CDR2 ANQGSEA. V lost 6 bases to trimming and J lost 1 base; unmatched junction nucleotides: 7. This CDR3 is 17 amino acids long. CDR3 in amino acids: CSVWTSGGARSYNEQFF. The CDR3 nucleotides read TGCAGCGTCTGGACTAGCGGGGGGGCTCGGTCCTACAATGAGCAGTTCTTC.

V is TRBV4-2 and J is TRBJ1-2, with 9 bases fitting TRBD1. The trim removed 2 bases at V and 6 bases at J, leaving 4 bases unmatched. The CDR3 loop spans 14 amino acids. Germline V gene sequence: CDR1 LGHNA, CDR2 YNFKEQ. Here the CDR3 reads CASSQIQGADGYTF. DNA of the CDR3: TGTGCCAGCAGCCAAATACAGGGGGCGGATGGCTACACCTTC.

The J gene is TRBJ2-2, the V gene TRBV13, with 9 nucleotides matching TRBD1. The CDR3 contains 17 residues. Germline V CDR1 and CDR2: PRHDT, FYEKMQ (reference sequence). J lost 3 bases, V lost 5 bases, and 10 bases had no gene match. The CDR3 region is CASSPEGDRVYTGELFF. CDR3 in DNA: TGTGCCAGCAGCCCAGAGGGGGACAGGGTATACACCGGGGAGCTGTTTTTT.

The gene calls are TRBV30 and TRBJ2-1; 8 bases fit TRBD2. CDR1 is GTSNPN, CDR2 SVGIG, per germline (reference sequence). V shed 2 bases, J shed 3 bases, and the junction held 6 bases outside the gene matches. The CDR3 spans 15 residues. This CDR3 reads CAWSQASGSYNEQFF. Written as DNA, the CDR3 is TGTGCCTGGAGTCAGGCGAGCGGGAGCTACAATGAGCAGTTCTTC.

This sequence joins TRBV28 and TRBJ2-1; 13 nucleotides agree with TRBD2. This CDR3 has 15 residues. Germline assignment: CDR1 MDHEN and CDR2 SYDVKM. With 6 bases clipped from V and 6 bases from J, the junction kept 5 bases outside the gene matches. The CDR3 DNA follows: TGTGCCAGCAGCTCCGGGACTAGCGGGGCCAATGAGCAGTTCTTC. It codes for CASSSGTSGANEQFF.

This sequence joins TRBV5-1 and TRBJ2-6, with 9 bases lining up with TRBD1. CDR3 length: 16 residues. The germline gives CDR1 SGHRS, CDR2 YFSETQ. V lost 3 bases, J lost 0 bases, and 1 base stayed unmatched. The CDR3 loop reads CASSWDRASGANVLTF. CDR3 coding DNA: TGCGCCAGCAGCTGGGACAGGGCCTCTGGGGCCAACGTCCTGACTTTC.

The CDR3 protein is CASSLVGSSTQYF. DNA of the CDR3: TGTGCCAGCAGCTTAGTTGGGTCCTCGACCCAGTACTTC. This chain joins TRBV7-2 and TRBJ2-5; D ambiguous. The CDR3 length is 13 residues. V was pared by 1 base and J by 7 bases, with 10 bases between. Germline V gene lookup returns CDR1 SGHTA and CDR2 FQGNSA. The complete variable domain, with remaining parts taken from reference TRBV7-2 and TRBJ2-5, reads GAGVSQSPSNKVTEKGKDVELRCDPISGHTALYWYRQSLGQGLEFLIYFQGNSAPDKSGLPSDRFSAERTGGSVSTLTIQRTQQEDSAVYLCASSLVGSSTQYFGPGTRLLVL.

The chain recombines TRBV6-6 with TRBJ2-5, with D perhaps matching TRBD1 or TRBD2 (5 bases each). In germline, CDR1 is MNHNY, CDR2 SVGAGI (reference sequence). CDR3 length: 13 residues. V lost 8 bases and J 5 bases, leaving 15 bases between the germline ends. The CDR3 protein is CASQRQGEETQYF. Here the CDR3 DNA reads TGTGCCAGCCAGAGGCAGGGAGAGGAGACCCAGTACTTC.

V usage is TRBV23-1 and J usage is TRBJ1-5, with D tentatively TRBD1 (5 bases). TRBV23-1 is an ORF for which the function is uncertain. CDR3 size: 14 residues. V was trimmed by 7 bases and J by 16 bases, leaving 26 bases between them. DNA of the CDR3: TGCGCCAGCACAGGGACGACGGTGAATAGCATAAATCATTTT. This encodes CASTGTTVNSINHF.

The genes are TRBV25-1 and TRBJ2-7; D is unclear. V lost 4 bases, J lost 1 base, and 11 bases lay in between. Germline CDR1 and CDR2: MGHDK and SYGVNS. The CDR3 loop spans 14 amino acids. CDR3 residues: CASSAAGTSYEQYF. The CDR3 DNA reads TGTGCCAGCAGTGCGGCAGGAACTTCCTACGAGCAGTACTTC.

With respect to this clone: This same CDR3 is encoded by further DNA sequences in the sample. The chain is built from TRBV29-1 and TRBJ2-5; the D gene is possibly TRBD2 (5 bases). Germline V gene data show CDR1 as SQVTM and CDR2 as ANQGSEA. The V and J ends lost 3 bases and 2 bases respectively, with 10 bases between them. This CDR3 region has 13 residues. The DNA for the CDR3 is TGCAGCGTTGAGGACCGGGGTCAAGAGACCCAGTACTTC. The encoded protein is CSVEDRGQETQYF.

The rearrangement joins TRBV2 to TRBJ2-7; D may be TRBD1 (5 bases). Germline V lookup: CDR1 SNHLY, CDR2 FYNNEI. The ends were cut back, 4 bases at V and 2 bases at J, with 12 bases in the middle. The CDR3 totals 14 residues. The CDR3: CASSVKTDPYEQYF. CDR3 nucleotides: TGTGCCAGCAGTGTGAAGACAGACCCCTACGAGCAGTACTTC. The whole variable domain, remainder taken from reference TRBV2 and TRBJ2-7, is EPEVTQTPSHQVTQMGQEVILRCVPISNHLYFYWYRQILGQKVEFLVSFYNNEISEKSEIFDDQFSVERPDGSNFTLKIRSTKLEDSAMYFCASSVKTDPYEQYFGPGTRLTVT.

This clone was seen a few times. The chain carries TRBV30 and TRBJ2-1, with 9 positions matching TRBD1. There are 14 residues in the CDR3. Trimming removed 4 bases from V and 8 bases from J; junction bases left unmatched: 9. CDR1 is GTSNPN and CDR2 is SVGIG in the germline V gene (reference sequence). The CDR3 DNA follows: TGTGCCTGGAACCGGGACAGGGAATCATATGAGCAGTTCTTC. Translating it yields CAWNRDRESYEQFF.

The CDR3 sequence is CASSLVALSVADTQYF. DNA of the CDR3: TGTGCCAGCAGCTTGGTCGCCTTATCGGTGGCAGATACGCAGTATTTT. The gene calls are TRBV5-6 and TRBJ2-3; the D is unclear. The CDR3 spans 16 residues. The V end was cut by 0 bases, the J end by 4 bases, with 15 bases between. Germline V CDR1 and CDR2: SGHDT, YYEEEE.

This clone was picked up a small number of times. Other nucleotide sequences from this sample produce the same CDR3. This chain connects TRBV14 to TRBJ2-5; no clear D gene. The CDR3 is 14 amino acids. Looked up from germline, CDR1 is SGHDN and CDR2 is FVKESK. The V end was cut by 2 bases, the J end by 0 bases, with 7 bases between. CDR3 DNA sequence: TGTGCCAGCAGCCAAATAAGGGACCAAGAGACCCAGTACTTC. Protein sequence: CASSQIRDQETQYF.

This clone was counted between two and nine times. The rearrangement links TRBV7-9 to TRBJ2-7; D unclear. This CDR3 contains 13 residues. V was trimmed by 5 bases and J by 1 base, leaving 9 bases between them. Germline values: CDR1 SEHNR, CDR2 FQNEAQ (reference sequence). The CDR3 DNA sequence: TGTGCCAGCAGCCCCGCGAAATCCTACGAGCAGTACTTC. It codes for CASSPAKSYEQYF. Combining the CDR3 with reference TRBV7-9 and TRBJ2-7 gives the whole variable domain DTGVSQNPRHKITKRGQNVTFRCDPISEHNRLYWYRQTLGQGPEFLTYFQNEAQLEKSRLLSDRFSAERPKGSFSTLEIQRTEQGDSAMYLCASSPAKSYEQYFGPGTRLTVT.

V is TRBV29-1 and J is TRBJ2-7, with 7 bases identical to TRBD1. This CDR3 spans 10 amino acids. Germline loops: CDR1 SQVTM, CDR2 ANQGSEA. This CDR3 reads CTRTGYEQYF. The CDR3 DNA reads as TGCACGCGGACAGGTTACGAGCAGTACTTC.

This clone showed up just a few times. The rearrangement uses TRBV29-1 and TRBJ2-7; the D is unclear. The CDR3 is 13 residues long. Germline CDR1 SQVTM, CDR2 ANQGSEA. V lost 1 base and J lost 1, with 8 bases in between. The CDR3 here is CSVEGGTSYEQYF. The CDR3 DNA reads TGCAGCGTTGAAGGGGGTACATCCTACGAGCAGTACTTC.